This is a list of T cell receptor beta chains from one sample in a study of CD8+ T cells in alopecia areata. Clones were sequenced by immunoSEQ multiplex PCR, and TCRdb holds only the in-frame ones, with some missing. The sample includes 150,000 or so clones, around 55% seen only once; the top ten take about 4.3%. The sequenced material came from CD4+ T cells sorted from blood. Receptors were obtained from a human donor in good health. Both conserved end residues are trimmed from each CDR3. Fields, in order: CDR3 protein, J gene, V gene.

AWRHPGRYEQY | TRBJ2-7 | TRBV30
ASRRQGGTDTQY | TRBJ2-3 | TRBV5-6
ASSTRAGLALGNEQF | TRBJ2-1 | TRBV23-1
ASSGQGNTEAF | TRBJ1-1 | TRBV18
ASSQDSWDRAGEAF | TRBJ1-1 | TRBV14
ASSITGLPQETQY | TRBJ2-5 | TRBV2
ASSQIWATNEKLF | TRBJ1-4 | TRBV14
ASSEQGRNTEAF | TRBJ1-1 | TRBV2
ATSRDPTGYTEAF | TRBJ1-1 | TRBV15
ASVEGPTTGANVLT | TRBJ2-6 | TRBV5-1
ASSVMDRGTYNEQF | TRBJ2-1 | TRBV9
ASSPGQVATYEQY | TRBJ2-7 | TRBV7-9
ASSLQLTLAPQSYEQY | TRBJ2-7 | TRBV28
ASSRGGGSNTEAF | TRBJ1-1 | TRBV6-4
SGGLAETQY | TRBJ2-5 | TRBV29-1
SVEFPYNEQF | TRBJ2-1 | TRBV29-1
ASEGGSSDTQY | TRBJ2-3 | TRBV27
ASSLSRGGSETQY | TRBJ2-5 | TRBV7-2
ASSRGQGPNSYNEQF | TRBJ2-1 | TRBV5-4
AWSVRQGPDQPQH | TRBJ1-5 | TRBV30
SVVATSGGYNEQF | TRBJ2-1 | TRBV29-1
ASSVRWIGETQY | TRBJ2-5 | TRBV9
ASSPRLRERGYT | TRBJ1-2 | TRBV7-2